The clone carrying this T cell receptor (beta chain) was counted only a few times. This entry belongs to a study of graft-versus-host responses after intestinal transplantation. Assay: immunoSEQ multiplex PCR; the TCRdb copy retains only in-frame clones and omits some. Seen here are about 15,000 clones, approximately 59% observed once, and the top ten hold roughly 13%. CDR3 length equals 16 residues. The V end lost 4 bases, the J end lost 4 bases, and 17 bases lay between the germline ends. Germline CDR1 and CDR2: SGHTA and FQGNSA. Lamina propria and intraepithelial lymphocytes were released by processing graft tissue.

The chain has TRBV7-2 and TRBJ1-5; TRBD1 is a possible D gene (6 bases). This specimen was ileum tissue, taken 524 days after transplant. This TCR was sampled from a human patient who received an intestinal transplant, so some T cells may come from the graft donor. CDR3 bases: TGTGCCAGCAGCTCAACAGGGTTCTTAGGAAATCAGCCCCAGCATTTT. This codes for CASSSTGFLGNQPQHF.